This paragraph covers one T cell receptor beta chain sequence. The antigen is undetermined. These data belong to a study of CD8 T cells in ankylosing spondylitis. TCRdb re-called the 5' RACE reads through MiXCR, storing one row per CDR3 protein. Here the sample spans 300,000 to 400,000 distinct CDR3 sequences, approximately 15% being singletons. CDR1 and CDR2 from the germline V gene are SGHNT and YENEEA. Between the trimmed V and J ends, which lost 0 bases and 4 bases, there was a span of 9 bases. This CDR3 contains 14 residues. General study points: Disease-linked clones bore a CD8+ phenotype and were relatively rare in peripheral blood. Reactive arthritis synovial fluid and blood were previously reported to contain some motif variants. A TCR beta motif of several highly homologous variants seemed to mark ankylosing spondylitis blood.

Sequencing was performed on blood, either unsorted or a sorted T cell fraction (not recorded which). This sequence was found in a male donor with ankylosing spondylitis or in good health (not recorded which). The chain is built from TRBV11-3 and TRBJ2-5; D possibly corresponds to TRBD2 (5 bases). CDR3 nucleotides: TGTGCCAGCAGCTTAGATGTCGGACTAGAGACCCAGTACTTC. Amino acid sequence: CASSLDVGLETQYF.